The 28 T cell receptor beta chains in this list originate from one sample, sequenced in a study of blood T cell repertoires in COVID-19. TCRdb's copy holds only in-frame clones and misses some; the assay was immunoSEQ multiplex PCR. The data hold approximately 10,000 clones, with 60% to 75% observed a single time. Sequencing was carried out using peripheral blood. These receptors were collected from a man aged 60 to 69 with COVID-19, enrolled during active disease.

The rearrangement uses TRBV28 and TRBJ2-7; D gene unclear. The CDR3 length is 14 residues. CDR1 and CDR2 from the germline V gene are MDHEN and SYDVKM. V lost 3 bases, J lost 3 bases, and 12 bases lay in between. CDR3 amino acids: CASSFGERVYEQYF. The CDR3 DNA follows: TGTGCCAGCAGTTTTGGCGAACGGGTCTACGAGCAGTACTTC. The whole variable domain, remainder taken from reference TRBV28 and TRBJ2-7, is DVKVTQSSRYLVKRTGEKVFLECVQDMDHENMFWYRQDPGLGLRLIYFSYDVKMKEKGDIPEGYSVSREKKERFSLILESASTNQTSMYLCASSFGERVYEQYFGPGTRLTVT.

This clone came up a few times. This chain uses TRBV11-2 with TRBJ2-5, with D possibly being TRBD1 (6 bases). Trimming took off 4 bases at V and 4 bases at J, with 16 bases between the two ends. The V gene's germline CDR1 is SGHAT and CDR2 FQNNGV. The CDR3 has 15 residues. Here the CDR3 reads CASSSGTNRRETQYF. In DNA form, the CDR3 reads TGTGCCAGCAGCTCCGGGACAAACCGGCGAGAGACCCAGTACTTC.

The J gene is TRBJ1-5, the V gene TRBV7-2, with TRBD1 matching 10 bases. J was trimmed by 6 bases and V by 4 bases; bases with no gene match: 6. There are 15 residues in the CDR3. The V gene's germline CDR1 is SGHTA and CDR2 FQGNSA. CDR3 sequence reads: CASSSQTGGGQPQHF. DNA of the CDR3: TGTGCCAGCAGCTCCCAGACAGGGGGCGGTCAGCCCCAGCATTTT. Combining the CDR3 with reference TRBV7-2 and TRBJ1-5 gives the whole variable domain GAGVSQSPSNKVTEKGKDVELRCDPISGHTALYWYRQSLGQGLEFLIYFQGNSAPDKSGLPSDRFSAERTGGSVSTLTIQRTQQEDSAVYLCASSSQTGGGQPQHFGDGTRLSIL.

The CDR3 is CAWSLPRFRTNEKLFF. CDR3 sequence (DNA): TGTGCCTGGAGTCTTCCTCGCTTCCGGACTAATGAAAAACTGTTTTTT. This chain connects TRBV30 to TRBJ1-4; the D is unclear. Trimming removed 2 bases at V and 2 bases at J, with 15 bases between. This CDR3 is built from 16 residues. The germline V gene has CDR1 GTSNPN and CDR2 SVGIG (reference sequence).

The J gene is TRBJ2-7, the V gene TRBV7-6; 7 nucleotides align to TRBD2. With 1 base clipped from V and 0 bases from J, the junction kept 3 bases outside the gene matches. Per the germline V gene, CDR1 is SGHVS and CDR2 is FNYEAQ. This CDR3 has 15 residues. For the CDR3, the DNA is TGTGCCAGCAGCTTAGAGGGGAGGGTCTCCTACGAGCAGTACTTC. This gives the protein CASSLEGRVSYEQYF.

The chain couples TRBV11-2 to TRBJ1-1; 7 nucleotides line up with TRBD1. Per the germline V gene, CDR1 is SGHAT and CDR2 is FQNNGV. Germline trimming cut 4 bases from V and 6 bases from J; bases unmatched to any gene: 14. The CDR3 is 16 residues long. The CDR3 DNA is TGTGCCAGCAGCTCCCAGACAGGGCCAAAAAGGGCTGAAGCTTTCTTT. Protein sequence: CASSSQTGPKRAEAFF.

The CDR3 region has the DNA TGCGCCAGCAGCCTAGCGGGACTCTACAATGAGCAGTTCTTC. Residues: CASSLAGLYNEQFF. The chain combines TRBV5-1 with TRBJ2-1; 9 positions agree with TRBD2. Germline CDR1 is SGHRS and CDR2 is YFSETQ. The CDR3 has 14 residues. V shed 4 bases, J shed 3 bases, and the junction held 2 bases outside the gene matches.

This clone was seen a few times. This chain joins TRBV12-5 and TRBJ1-1; D is unresolved. Between the trimmed V and J ends, which lost 1 base and 1 base, there was a span of 16 bases. The V gene's germline CDR1 is LGHNT and CDR2 FRNRAP. The CDR3 consists of 17 residues. The CDR3 loop is CASGLGPGYYRNTEAFF. The CDR3 nucleotides read TGTGCTAGTGGTTTGGGCCCCGGGTATTATCGGAACACTGAAGCTTTCTTT.

This chain links TRBV14 with TRBJ1-3; TRBD1 is a possible D gene (5 bases). V lost 5 bases and J lost 0, with 11 bases in between. Germline assignment: CDR1 SGHDN and CDR2 FVKESK. The CDR3 is 15 amino acids. In DNA form, the CDR3 reads TGTGCCAGCAGCTTCCCGGGGGGCTCTGGAAACACCATATATTTT. The encoded protein is CASSFPGGSGNTIYF.

J is TRBJ2-1 and V is TRBV9, with D unresolved. The germline gives CDR1 SGDLS, CDR2 YYNGEE. V shed 2 bases and J shed 2 bases, with 11 bases lying between them. The CDR3 totals 15 residues. The CDR3 coding sequence is TGTGCCAGCAGCGTTCAGATCTCTGCCTACAATGAGCAGTTCTTC. It specifies CASSVQISAYNEQFF.

This clone was seen a single time. The rearrangement uses TRBV3-1 (or the pseudogene TRBV3-2) and TRBJ2-5, with D tentatively TRBD1 (6 bases). The CDR3 consists of 17 residues. V shed 1 base and J shed 2 bases, with 17 bases lying between them. Germline CDR1 and CDR2: LGHDT and YNNKEL (reference sequence). CDR3 protein: CASSQGGPGGRQETQYF. DNA of the CDR3: TGTGCCAGCAGCCAAGGGGGGCCAGGCGGGCGACAAGAGACCCAGTACTTC.

The rearrangement links TRBV27 to TRBJ1-5, with 8 nucleotides matching TRBD1. Trimming at V came to 3 bases and at J to 9 bases, leaving 13 bases not matched to a gene. From germline, CDR1 is MNHEY and CDR2 SMNVEV (reference sequence). The CDR3 spans 16 residues. For the CDR3, the DNA is TGTGCCAGCAGTTTTGTTCGGCAGGGGGCTGAAGGGCCCCAGCATTTT. The encoded protein is CASSFVRQGAEGPQHF.

This clone was seen once. The V and J genes are TRBV4-2 and TRBJ2-5; maybe TRBD1 (5 bases). Trimming removed 1 base from V and 4 bases from J, with 10 bases in between. Germline CDR1 is LGHNA and CDR2 is YNFKEQ. There are 14 residues in the CDR3. The CDR3 DNA reads as TGTGCCAGCAGCCAAGGGTCTAGGGGAGAGACCCAGTACTTC. Protein sequence: CASSQGSRGETQYF.

CDR3 amino acids: CASSQGPQDTQYF. CDR3 nucleotides: TGTGCCAGCAGCCAAGGGCCTCAAGATACGCAGTATTTT. The J gene is TRBJ2-3, the V gene TRBV3-1 (or the pseudogene TRBV3-2); no firm D call. The CDR3 extends over 13 amino acids. V gave up 1 base and J gave up 5 bases, with 7 bases separating them. Looked up from germline, CDR1 is LGHDT and CDR2 is YNNKEL (reference sequence).

V and J are TRBV6-2 or TRBV6-3 and TRBJ2-7, with D possibly TRBD1 on 5 matching bases. CDR3 length: 14 residues. The V end lost 4 bases, the J end lost 2 bases, and 12 bases lay between the germline ends. The V gene's germline CDR1 is MNHEY and CDR2 SVGEGT. Written as DNA, the CDR3 is TGTGCCAGCAGTTTACGCAGGGTGGCCTACGAGCAGTACGTC. Translated, it gives CASSLRRVAYEQYV.

The chain carries TRBV28 and TRBJ1-1, with D tentatively TRBD1 (6 bases). V shed 7 bases and J shed 0 bases, with 18 bases lying between them. CDR1 is MDHEN and CDR2 is SYDVKM in the germline V gene. This CDR3 is built from 16 residues. CDR3 protein: CASIGQLAPMNTEAFF. In DNA, the CDR3 is TGTGCCAGCATAGGACAGTTAGCACCAATGAACACTGAAGCTTTCTTT. The full variable domain, with the rest looked up from reference TRBV28 and TRBJ1-1, is DVKVTQSSRYLVKRTGEKVFLECVQDMDHENMFWYRQDPGLGLRLIYFSYDVKMKEKGDIPEGYSVSREKKERFSLILESASTNQTSMYLCASIGQLAPMNTEAFFGQGTRLTVV.

The chain joins TRBV7-2 to TRBJ2-5; the match to TRBD2 covers 15 bases. There are 18 residues in the CDR3. The germline CDR1 and CDR2 sequences are SGHTA and FQGNSA. The V and J ends lost 3 bases and 5 bases, in that order; junction bases with no gene match: 10. CDR3 amino acids: CASSFARGLAGGFETQYF. The CDR3 DNA reads TGTGCCAGCAGCTTCGCTAGAGGACTAGCGGGGGGGTTTGAGACCCAGTACTTC.

This clone is medium-sized (0.01 to 0.1%) in the sample. J is TRBJ2-1 and V is TRBV7-2; 9 bases are shared with TRBD2. Per the germline V gene, CDR1 is SGHTA and CDR2 is FQGNSA. V lost 3 bases, J lost 1 base, and 7 bases stayed unmatched. The CDR3 covers 17 residues. The CDR3 sequence: CASSFPIAGESYNEQFF. Here the CDR3 DNA reads TGTGCCAGCAGCTTCCCGATAGCGGGGGAATCCTACAATGAGCAGTTCTTC.

The V and J genes are TRBV18 and TRBJ2-1; tentatively, D is TRBD1 (6 bases). Trimming took off 4 bases at V and 0 bases at J, with 13 bases between the two ends. This CDR3 comprises 16 residues. Germline CDR1 reads KGHSH; CDR2 reads LQKENI. The CDR3 sequence: CASSRPLDSSYNEQFF. As DNA, the CDR3 is TGTGCCAGCTCACGCCCCCTGGACAGCTCCTACAATGAGCAGTTCTTC. Filled out from reference TRBV18 and TRBJ2-1, the complete variable domain reads NAGVMQNPRHLVRRRGQEARLRCSPMKGHSHVYWYRQLPEEGLKFMVYLQKENIIDESGMPKERFSAEFPKEGPSILRIQQVVRGDSAAYFCASSRPLDSSYNEQFFGPGTRLTVL.

This clone showed up just once. CDR3 DNA sequence: TGTGCCAGCAGGACCGCGAGGGGGGGCGAGCAGTACTTC. Translated: CASRTARGGEQYF. The chain uses TRBV6-5 and TRBJ2-7; a weak D match, TRBD2 (7 bases). The V and J ends lost 6 bases and 6 bases respectively, with 15 bases between them. CDR3 length equals 13 residues. Per germline, CDR1 MNHEY and CDR2 SVGAGI.

This rearrangement joins TRBV28 to TRBJ2-3; TRBD2 might be the D (6 bases). The CDR3 loop spans 15 amino acids. Between the trimmed V and J ends, which lost 3 bases and 2 bases, there was a span of 12 bases. Germline V CDR1 and CDR2: MDHEN, SYDVKM. The CDR3: CASSFPGSYTDTQYF. CDR3 sequence (DNA): TGTGCCAGCAGTTTTCCCGGGAGCTACACAGATACGCAGTATTTT.

The table lists this clone with a few counts. V is TRBV6-5 and J is TRBJ1-2; no reliable D call. CDR1 and CDR2 (germline): MNHEY, SVGAGI. This CDR3 is 15 amino acids long. Trimming removed 6 bases at V and 3 bases at J, with 17 bases between. CDR3 DNA: TGTGCCAGCAGCTCCCCCCGGGGAAGCGACTATGGCTACACCTTC. It codes for CASSSPRGSDYGYTF.

The chain links TRBV7-9 to TRBJ1-5; D might be TRBD1 (6 bases). The V end was cut by 4 bases, the J end by 5 bases, with 15 bases between. The CDR3 runs to 15 residues. Germline assignment: CDR1 SEHNR and CDR2 FQNEAQ (reference sequence). The CDR3 loop is CASSSRQGGDQPQHF. DNA for the CDR3: TGTGCCAGCAGCTCGCGACAAGGGGGGGATCAGCCCCAGCATTTT.

The genes are TRBV3-1 (or the pseudogene TRBV3-2) and TRBJ1-5, with D hard to call. Germline V gene data show CDR1 as LGHDT and CDR2 as YNNKEL (reference sequence). V lost 6 bases, J lost 5 bases, and 20 bases lay in between. The CDR3 is 16 residues long. CDR3 DNA: TGTGCCAGCAGATGCGGACTGGGCCCCCTGGATCAGCCCCAGCATTTT. Translated, it gives CASRCGLGPLDQPQHF.

This rearrangement joins TRBV6-5 to TRBJ1-2, with a tentative D call TRBD1 (6 bases). CDR1 MNHEY and CDR2 SVGAGI come from the germline V gene. Trimming shortened V by 5 bases and J by 7 bases, and 20 bases separated the two germline ends. This CDR3 spans 15 amino acids. The CDR3 protein is CASSPGHLRRAGYTF. In DNA, the CDR3 is TGTGCCAGCAGTCCGGGACATCTACGTAGGGCTGGCTACACCTTC.

The chain joins TRBV28 to TRBJ1-6; 12 nucleotides line up with TRBD1. The CDR3 is 17 amino acids. CDR1 and CDR2 (germline): MDHEN, SYDVKM. J gave up 10 bases and V 7 bases, and 14 bases lay outside the gene matches. The CDR3 DNA reads as TGTGCCAGCACTCCCGGGACAGGGGGCGGCTTTGGGTCACCCCTCCACTTT. Translated: CASTPGTGGGFGSPLHF.

The V and J genes are TRBV19 and TRBJ2-3, with D perhaps matching TRBD1 (6 bases). There are 13 residues in the CDR3. V was trimmed by 7 bases and J by 7 bases, leaving 15 bases between them. The V gene's germline CDR1 is LNHDA and CDR2 SQIVND (reference sequence). CDR3 nucleotides: TGTGCCAGTATTTCTACAGGGAAAAATACGCAGTATTTT. This codes for CASISTGKNTQYF.

This chain uses TRBV2 with TRBJ2-2; no reliable D call. CDR1 is SNHLY, CDR2 FYNNEI, per germline. V lost 5 bases to trimming and J lost 5 bases, with 15 bases between them. This CDR3 contains 15 residues. CDR3 DNA sequence: TGTGCCAGCAGTACCCCCGACACTGGGACCGGGGAGCTGTTTTTT. Protein sequence: CASSTPDTGTGELFF. The full variable domain, with the rest looked up from reference TRBV2 and TRBJ2-2, is EPEVTQTPSHQVTQMGQEVILRCVPISNHLYFYWYRQILGQKVEFLVSFYNNEISEKSEIFDDQFSVERPDGSNFTLKIRSTKLEDSAMYFCASSTPDTGTGELFFGEGSRLTVL.